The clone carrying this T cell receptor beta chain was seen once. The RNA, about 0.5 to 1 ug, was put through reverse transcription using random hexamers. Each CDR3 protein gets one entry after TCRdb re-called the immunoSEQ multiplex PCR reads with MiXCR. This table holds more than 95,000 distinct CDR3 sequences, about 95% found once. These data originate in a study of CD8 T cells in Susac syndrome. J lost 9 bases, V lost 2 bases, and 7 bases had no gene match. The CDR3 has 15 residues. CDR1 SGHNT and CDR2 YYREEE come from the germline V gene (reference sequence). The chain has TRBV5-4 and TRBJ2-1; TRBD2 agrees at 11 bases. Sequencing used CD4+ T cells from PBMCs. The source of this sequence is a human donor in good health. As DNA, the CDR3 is TGTGCCAGCAGCTTCTTAGGCGGGACTAGCGGTGAGCAGTTCTTC. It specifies CASSFLGGTSGEQFF.